Listed below are T cell receptor beta chains from one sample, sequenced in a study of PD-1 blockade in classical Hodgkin lymphoma. Produced via immunoSEQ multiplex PCR; TCRdb's table is partial and in-frame only. Of tens of thousands of clones detected, 60% to 75% appear once; the ten largest clones hold 3% to 3.5%. The sample here was peripheral blood mononuclear cells (PBMCs), taken before the fourth cycle of nivolumab. These receptors all stem from a human donor with classical Hodgkin lymphoma. Both conserved end residues are part of each CDR3. Fields, in order: clone size, J gene, V gene, D gene, CDR3 protein, CDR3 DNA. The D gene is left open where the match is weak. Only some rows state a clone size, as once, few, many or a class for expanded clones.

. TRBJ1-1 TRBV7-9 . CASSLEAVGTEAFF TGTGCCAGCAGCTTAGAGGCTGTGGGCACTGAAGCTTTCTTT
. TRBJ1-4 TRBV30 TRBD1 CAWRRDRDFGKANEKLFF TGTGCCTGGAGACGGGACAGGGATTTTGGGAAGGCTAATGAAAAACTGTTTTTT
. TRBJ2-7 TRBV6-6 . CASSYSKVRYEQYF TGTGCCAGCAGTTACTCGAAAGTTCGCTACGAGCAGTACTTC
. TRBJ2-5 TRBV19 TRBD2 CASSVSGIRETQYF TGTGCCAGTAGTGTCAGCGGGATAAGGGAGACCCAGTACTTC
. TRBJ2-3 TRBV6-6 . CASSTGTVTDTQYF TGTGCCAGCAGCACAGGGACGGTCACAGATACGCAGTATTTT
. TRBJ2-3 TRBV9 TRBD2 CASSSISGGRTDTQYF TGTGCCAGCAGCTCGATCAGCGGGGGACGCACAGATACGCAGTATTTT
. TRBJ2-3 TRBV5-1 TRBD1 CASSSIDRGGDTQYF TGCGCCAGCAGCTCCATAGACAGGGGTGGAGATACGCAGTATTTT
. TRBJ1-4 TRBV5-6 . CASSPFGGAGEKLFF TGTGCCAGCAGCCCATTCGGGGGCGCGGGGGAAAAACTGTTTTTT
. TRBJ2-6 TRBV19 . CASSMELGQPGANVLTF TGTGCCAGTAGTATGGAATTAGGACAGCCCGGGGCCAACGTCCTGACTTTC
. TRBJ2-7 TRBV28 . CASSMTSSYEQYF TGTGCCAGCAGTATGACTAGTTCCTACGAGCAGTACTTC
few TRBJ2-1 TRBV7-8 TRBD2 CASSRISAGGGNEQFF TGTGCCAGCAGCCGAATTTCAGCGGGAGGAGGAAATGAGCAGTTCTTC
once TRBJ2-1 TRBV5-1 TRBD2 CASSLAGGGSSYNEQFF TGCGCCAGCAGCTTGGCCGGGGGGGGCAGCTCCTACAATGAGCAGTTCTTC
. TRBJ2-7 TRBV27 . CASSLERTGKIYEQYF TGTGCCAGCAGTCTCGAGCGAACAGGGAAGATTTACGAGCAGTACTTC
medium-sized TRBJ1-1 TRBV5-5 . CASSSQMNTEAFF TGTGCCAGCAGCTCTCAGATGAACACTGAAGCTTTCTTT
medium-sized TRBJ2-1 TRBV19 . CASSIGTDEQFF TGTGCCAGTAGTATAGGAACTGATGAGCAGTTCTTC
once TRBJ1-5 TRBV19 . CASSMVKGNEQPQHF TGTGCCAGTAGTATGGTGAAAGGGAATGAACAGCCCCAGCATTTT
. TRBJ2-7 TRBV5-4 . CASSLSGTASYEQYF TGTGCCAGCAGCTTGTCCGGGACGGCCTCCTACGAGCAGTACTTC
. TRBJ1-4 TRBV4-3 . CASSQEGTTNEKLFF TGCGCCAGCAGCCAAGAGGGTACAACTAATGAAAAACTGTTTTTT
. TRBJ1-4 TRBV2 . CASRGQTNEKLFF TGTGCCAGCCGGGGACAAACTAATGAAAAACTGTTTTTT
once TRBJ2-1 TRBV28 . CASSLPVLMPEQFF TGTGCCAGCAGTTTACCCGTCCTAATGCCTGAGCAGTTCTTC
. TRBJ2-3 TRBV19 . CASSIDLRSTDTQYF TGTGCCAGTAGTATAGATTTGCGGAGCACAGATACGCAGTATTTT
. TRBJ1-5 TRBV27 TRBD1 CASSYDRAPTGGNQPQHF TGTGCCAGCAGTTATGACAGGGCCCCGACTGGGGGCAATCAGCCCCAGCATTTT
. TRBJ2-3 TRBV11-2 . CASSLGRATDTQYF TGTGCCAGCAGCTTAGGAAGGGCGACAGATACGCAGTATTTT
. TRBJ1-5 TRBV28 . CASSNDEGGTRSNQPQHF TGTGCCAGCAGTAATGATGAAGGGGGGACTCGGAGCAATCAGCCCCAGCATTTT
. TRBJ2-5 TRBV6-5 TRBD2 CASSRIAGAETQYF TGTGCCAGCAGTCGGATAGCGGGGGCGGAGACCCAGTACTTC
. TRBJ2-2 TRBV28 TRBD2 CASSLRSGSSGELFF TGTGCCAGCAGTTTGCGTAGCGGGAGCTCCGGGGAGCTGTTTTTT
. TRBJ1-2 TRBV9 . CASSVVPDSNYGYTF TGTGCCAGCAGCGTAGTCCCCGATAGTAACTATGGCTACACCTTC
. TRBJ1-1 TRBV7-9 TRBD1 CASSYGDRENAFF TGTGCCAGCAGTTACGGGGACAGGGAAAACGCTTTCTTT
. TRBJ2-1 TRBV6-6 . CASSVLLNDNEQFF TGTGCCAGCAGCGTCCTCCTAAATGACAATGAGCAGTTCTTC